This T cell receptor beta chain was recorded in a study of CD8+CD57+ T cells in acquired aplastic anemia. Background on the study: On average, healthy donors gave some 9.8 million reads for CD4+ cells.

From germline, CDR1 is WNHNN and CDR2 SYGVQD (reference sequence). Trimming removed 0 bases from V and 7 bases from J, with 0 bases in between. This CDR3 spans 11 amino acids. Genomic DNA acted as the template from which TCR beta VDJ combination and CDR3 sequence profiling were carried out. TCRdb analysed the reads with MiXCR anew, one entry per CDR3 protein. The repertoire has 200,000 to 250,000 distinct CDR3 sequences, 30% to 40% of them found once; the top ten carry approximately 1.2%. This clonotype was observed many times. The receptor was isolated from a human donor in good health, serving as a control. Sequencing was done on a sample of sorted CD4+, CD8+, or CD8+CD57+ T cells (not recorded which) from PBMCs. J is TRBJ2-2 and V is TRBV10-1; D gene ambiguous. The CDR3 bases are TGCGCCAGCAGTGAGTCCGGGGAGCTGTTTTTT. Protein product: CASSESGELFF.